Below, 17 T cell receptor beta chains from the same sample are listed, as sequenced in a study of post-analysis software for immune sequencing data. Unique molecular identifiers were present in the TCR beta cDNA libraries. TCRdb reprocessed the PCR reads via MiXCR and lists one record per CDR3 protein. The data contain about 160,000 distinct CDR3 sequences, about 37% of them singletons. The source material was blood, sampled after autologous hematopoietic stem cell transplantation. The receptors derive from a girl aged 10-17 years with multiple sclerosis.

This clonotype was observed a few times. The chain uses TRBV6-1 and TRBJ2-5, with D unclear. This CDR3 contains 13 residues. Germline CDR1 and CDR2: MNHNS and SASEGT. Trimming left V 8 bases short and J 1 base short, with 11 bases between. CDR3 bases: TGTGCCAGCGGGTATGCGGTCCAAGAGACCCAGTACTTC. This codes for CASGYAVQETQYF.

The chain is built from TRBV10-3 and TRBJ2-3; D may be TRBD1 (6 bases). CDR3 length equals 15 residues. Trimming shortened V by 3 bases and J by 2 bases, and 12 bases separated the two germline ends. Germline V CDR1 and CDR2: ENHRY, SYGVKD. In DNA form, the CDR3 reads TGTGCCATCAGTGAACAGGGTAGCAACACAGATACGCAGTATTTT. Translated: CAISEQGSNTDTQYF.

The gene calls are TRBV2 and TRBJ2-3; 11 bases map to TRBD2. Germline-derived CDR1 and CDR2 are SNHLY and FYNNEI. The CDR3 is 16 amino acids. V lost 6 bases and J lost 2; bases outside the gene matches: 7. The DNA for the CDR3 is TGTGCCAGCAGAGCCGGGACTAGCGGATACACAGATACGCAGTATTTT. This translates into CASRAGTSGYTDTQYF.

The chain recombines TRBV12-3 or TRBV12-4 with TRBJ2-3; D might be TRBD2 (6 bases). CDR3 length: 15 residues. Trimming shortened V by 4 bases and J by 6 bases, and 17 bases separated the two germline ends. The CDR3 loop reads CASSYLGGFLDTQYF. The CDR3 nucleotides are TGTGCCAGCAGTTATCTTGGGGGGTTTCTGGATACGCAGTATTTT.

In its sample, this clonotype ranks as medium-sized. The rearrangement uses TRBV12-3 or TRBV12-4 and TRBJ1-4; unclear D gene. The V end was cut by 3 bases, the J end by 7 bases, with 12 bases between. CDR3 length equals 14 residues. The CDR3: CASSLGRGIEKLFF. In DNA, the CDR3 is TGTGCCAGCAGTTTGGGCAGAGGGATTGAAAAACTGTTTTTT.

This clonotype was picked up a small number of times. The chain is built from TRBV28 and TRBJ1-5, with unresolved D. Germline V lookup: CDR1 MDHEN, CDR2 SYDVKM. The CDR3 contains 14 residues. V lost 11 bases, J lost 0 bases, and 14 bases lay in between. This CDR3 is CASTWGHSNQPQHF. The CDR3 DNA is TGTGCCTCAACCTGGGGTCATAGCAATCAGCCCCAGCATTTT.

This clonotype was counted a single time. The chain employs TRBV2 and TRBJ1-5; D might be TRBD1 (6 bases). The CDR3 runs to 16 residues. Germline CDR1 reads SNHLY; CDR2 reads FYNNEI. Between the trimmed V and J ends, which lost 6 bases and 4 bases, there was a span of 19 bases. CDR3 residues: CASSAAGALRNQPQHF. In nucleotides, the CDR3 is TGTGCCAGCAGCGCGGCAGGGGCCTTAAGAAATCAGCCCCAGCATTTT.

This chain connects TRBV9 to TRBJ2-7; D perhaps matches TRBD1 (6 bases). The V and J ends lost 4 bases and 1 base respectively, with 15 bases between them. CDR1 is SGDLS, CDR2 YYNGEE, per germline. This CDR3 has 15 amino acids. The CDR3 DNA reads TGTGCCAGCAGCCCCGGGACACCTTATTCCTACGAGCAGTACTTC. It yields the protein CASSPGTPYSYEQYF.

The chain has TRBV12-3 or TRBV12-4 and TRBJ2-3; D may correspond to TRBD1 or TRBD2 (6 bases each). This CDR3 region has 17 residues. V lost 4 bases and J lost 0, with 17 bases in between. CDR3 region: CASSYLGGRASTDTQYF. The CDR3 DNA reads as TGTGCCAGCAGTTATTTGGGGGGCAGGGCAAGCACAGATACGCAGTATTTT.

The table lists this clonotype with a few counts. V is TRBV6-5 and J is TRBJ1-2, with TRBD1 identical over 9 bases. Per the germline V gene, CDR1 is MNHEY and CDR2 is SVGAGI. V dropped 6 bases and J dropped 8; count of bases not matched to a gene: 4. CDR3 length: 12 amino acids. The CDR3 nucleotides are TGTGCCAGCAGGCTAACAGGGGGCGGCTACACCTTC. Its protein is CASRLTGGGYTF.

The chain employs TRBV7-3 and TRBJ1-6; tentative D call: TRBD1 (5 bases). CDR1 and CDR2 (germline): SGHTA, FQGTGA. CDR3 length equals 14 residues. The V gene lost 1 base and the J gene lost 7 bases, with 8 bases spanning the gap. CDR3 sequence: CASSLMGPNSPLHF. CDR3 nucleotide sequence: TGTGCCAGCAGCTTAATGGGGCCGAATTCACCCCTCCACTTT.

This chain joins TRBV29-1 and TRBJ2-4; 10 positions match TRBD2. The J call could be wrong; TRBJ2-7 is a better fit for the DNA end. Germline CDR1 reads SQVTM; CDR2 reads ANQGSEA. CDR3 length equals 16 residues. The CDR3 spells CSVSGLAGVASYEQYF. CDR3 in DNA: TGCAGCGTTTCGGGGCTAGCGGGAGTGGCATCGTACGAGCAGTACTTC.

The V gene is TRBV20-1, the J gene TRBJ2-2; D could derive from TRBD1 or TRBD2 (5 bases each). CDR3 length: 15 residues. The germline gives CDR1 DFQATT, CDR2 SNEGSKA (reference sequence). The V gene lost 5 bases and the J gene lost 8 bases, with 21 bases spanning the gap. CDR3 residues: CSASPGRAPGGELFF. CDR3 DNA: TGCAGTGCTTCGCCGGGACGGGCGCCCGGTGGGGAGCTGTTTTTT.

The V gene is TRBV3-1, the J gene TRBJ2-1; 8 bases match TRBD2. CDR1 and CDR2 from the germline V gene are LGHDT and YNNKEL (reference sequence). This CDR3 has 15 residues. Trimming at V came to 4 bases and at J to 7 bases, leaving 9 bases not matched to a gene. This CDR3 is CASSRTAGGRNEQFF. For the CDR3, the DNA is TGTGCCAGCAGCCGCACGGCGGGAGGTAGGAATGAGCAGTTCTTC.

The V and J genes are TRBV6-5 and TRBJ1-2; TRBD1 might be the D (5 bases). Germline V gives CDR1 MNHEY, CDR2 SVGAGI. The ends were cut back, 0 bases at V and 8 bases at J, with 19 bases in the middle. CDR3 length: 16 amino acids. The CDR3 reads CASSYSKVGEGDGYTF. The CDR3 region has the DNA TGTGCCAGCAGTTACTCGAAGGTGGGAGAAGGGGACGGCTACACCTTC.

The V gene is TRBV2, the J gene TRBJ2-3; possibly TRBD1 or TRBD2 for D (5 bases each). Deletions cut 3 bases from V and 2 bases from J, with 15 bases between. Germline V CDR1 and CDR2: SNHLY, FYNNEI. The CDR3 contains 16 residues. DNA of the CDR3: TGTGCCAGCAGTGATTTTGGGACCTCTTACACAGATACGCAGTATTTT. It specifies CASSDFGTSYTDTQYF.

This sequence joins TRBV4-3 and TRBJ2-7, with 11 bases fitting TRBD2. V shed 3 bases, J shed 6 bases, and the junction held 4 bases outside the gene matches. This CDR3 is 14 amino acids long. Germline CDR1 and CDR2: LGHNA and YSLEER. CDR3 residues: CASSHTSGRGEQYF. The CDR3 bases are TGCGCCAGCAGCCACACTAGCGGGAGAGGCGAGCAGTACTTC.